The rows below give T cell receptor beta chains drawn from one sample of a study of CD8 T cells in ankylosing spondylitis. TCRdb reanalysed the 5' RACE reads using MiXCR and keeps one entry per CDR3 protein. Of around 340,000 distinct CDR3 sequences listed, about 14% were seen once; the top ten hold about 1.1%. The sequenced sample consisted of blood, either unsorted or a sorted T cell fraction (not recorded which). The receptors come from a male donor with ankylosing spondylitis or in good health (not recorded which). Each CDR3 is given with its conserved first and last residue. The order of the fields is V gene, clone size, CDR3 protein. Not every row has a clone size; where given, it reads once, few, many or a size class.

V gene: TRBV4-1; clone size: -; CDR3 protein: CASSQDKGQSSTDTQYF
V gene: TRBV20-1; clone size: few; CDR3 protein: CSARGGQGRPYNEQFF
V gene: TRBV6-1; clone size: -; CDR3 protein: CASSPGTGPNEQYF
V gene: TRBV5-1; clone size: few; CDR3 protein: CASSLEGRATSNEQFF
V gene: TRBV6-2/TRBV6-3; clone size: many; CDR3 protein: CASGGMDNEQFF
V gene: TRBV4-1; clone size: -; CDR3 protein: CASSQREGGGSSYNEQFF
V gene: TRBV30; clone size: -; CDR3 protein: CAWSPRQNYEQYF
V gene: TRBV12-3/TRBV12-4; clone size: -; CDR3 protein: CASSFGAPGGNYGYTF
V gene: TRBV12-3/TRBV12-4; clone size: few; CDR3 protein: CASSLGVPEAFF
V gene: TRBV7-8; clone size: -; CDR3 protein: CASSLTTSGTGDYEQYF
V gene: TRBV2; clone size: -; CDR3 protein: CASNSDTPYEQYF
V gene: TRBV12-3/TRBV12-4; clone size: -; CDR3 protein: CASRLGTDPWQETQYF
V gene: TRBV20-1; clone size: -; CDR3 protein: CSAQGENTEAFF
V gene: TRBV5-1; clone size: -; CDR3 protein: CASSRLAGSETQYF